The 10 T cell receptor beta chains reported below all come from one sample, sequenced in a study of blood T cells in healthy people across ages. A J-beta primer mix and a sample-barcoded 5' primer were used in a second PCR of about 7 to 12 cycles. MiXCR was run by TCRdb on the 5' RACE reads, yielding one entry per CDR3 protein. The table records 550,000 to 700,000 distinct CDR3 sequences, roughly 28% of them present only once. The sample consisted of blood. The receptor set was obtained from a woman in her seventies in good health.

The chain links TRBV5-1 to TRBJ2-1; 8 bases are shared with TRBD1. The CDR3 covers 15 residues. J was trimmed by 2 bases and V by 7 bases; bases with no gene match: 8. Germline CDR1 is SGHRS and CDR2 is YFSETQ. CDR3 in amino acids: CASGRTGNTYNEQFF. CDR3 DNA: TGCGCCAGCGGCAGGACAGGGAACACCTACAATGAGCAGTTCTTC.

About this clonotype itself: The junction departs from the called germline gene at one end, perhaps through a read error. This chain joins TRBV20-1 and TRBJ2-4; D is possibly TRBD2 (5 bases). Germline loops: CDR1 DFQATT, CDR2 SNEGSKA (reference sequence). The CDR3 consists of 15 residues. CDR3 sequence (DNA): TGCAGTGCGAGAGTACTGAGGGAGACCAAAAACATTCAGTACTTC. This sequence encodes CSARVLRETKNIQYF.

In this sample, this clonotype turned up a few times. V is TRBV12-3 or TRBV12-4 and J is TRBJ1-2, with TRBD1 matching over 9 bases. The CDR3 totals 13 residues. V trimming: 6 bases; J trimming: 8 bases; junction bases outside the gene matches: 7. The CDR3 DNA follows: TGTGCCAGCAGAGTGGACAGGGGCGGAGGCTACACCTTC. It encodes CASRVDRGGGYTF.

In its sample, this clonotype was seen a few times. CDR3 nucleotides: TGTGCCACCAGTGCGACGGGGGGCTTAGGGCAGCCCCAGCATTTT. Its protein product is CATSATGGLGQPQHF. The chain joins TRBV24-1 to TRBJ1-5; D might be TRBD1 (6 bases). The germline gives CDR1 KGHDR, CDR2 SFDVKD. Trimming shortened V by 5 bases and J by 7 bases, and 17 bases separated the two germline ends. The CDR3 extends over 15 amino acids.

The gene calls are TRBV13 and TRBJ2-1; the match to TRBD2 covers 11 bases. CDR1 is PRHDT and CDR2 is FYEKMQ in the germline V gene (reference sequence). V lost 4 bases, J lost 4 bases, and 3 bases stayed unmatched. The CDR3 length is 15 residues. CDR3 loop: CASSSTSGEYNEQFF. CDR3 sequence (DNA): TGTGCCAGCAGCTCGACTAGCGGGGAATACAATGAGCAGTTCTTC.

The chain has TRBV5-5 and TRBJ2-3; TRBD2 aligns across 7 bases. The CDR3 is 16 amino acids. Germline assignment: CDR1 SGHKS and CDR2 YYEKEE (reference sequence). The junction had 5 bases not matched to a gene; V was cut back by 0 bases and J by 1 base. The CDR3 reads CASSLASGVRTDTQYF. The CDR3 nucleotides are TGTGCCAGCAGCTTGGCCAGCGGGGTCCGCACAGATACGCAGTATTTT.

This clonotype turned up a few times. V gene TRBV9 combines with J gene TRBJ1-3, with a possible D match to TRBD1 (5 bases). Per the germline V gene, CDR1 is SGDLS and CDR2 is YYNGEE. Trimming took off 0 bases at V and 2 bases at J, with 6 bases between the two ends. The CDR3 loop spans 14 amino acids. CDR3 region: CASSVVGAGNTIYF. The CDR3 bases are TGTGCCAGCAGCGTAGTAGGGGCTGGAAACACCATATATTTT.

The chain combines TRBV7-6 with TRBJ2-3, with D unresolved. Trimming left V 5 bases short and J 3 bases short, with 18 bases between. The germline CDR1 and CDR2 sequences are SGHVS and FNYEAQ. The CDR3 sequence is 16 residues long. The CDR3 here is CASSERLEERTDTQYF. CDR3 sequence (DNA): TGTGCCAGCAGCGAACGTTTAGAGGAGAGGACAGATACGCAGTATTTT. The variable domain in full, with the rest retrieved from reference TRBV7-6 and TRBJ2-3, is GAGVSQSPRYKVTKRGQDVALRCDPISGHVSLYWYRQALGQGPEFLTYFNYEAQQDKSGLPNDRFSAERPEGSISTLTIQRTEQRDSAMYRCASSERLEERTDTQYFGPGTRLTVL.

This clonotype appeared a few times. This chain joins TRBV3-1 and TRBJ1-2, with 7 bases matching TRBD1. Trimming took 2 bases from V and 8 from J; bases not matched to a gene: 2. Germline CDR1 and CDR2: LGHDT and YNNKEL (reference sequence). The CDR3 is 12 amino acids. CDR3 coding DNA: TGTGCCAGCAGCCAAAGACAGGGCGGCTACACCTTC. This translates into CASSQRQGGYTF.

The chain is built from TRBV29-1 and TRBJ1-1; D ambiguous. The ends were cut back, 5 bases at V and 2 bases at J, with 9 bases in the middle. CDR1 and CDR2 (germline): SQVTM, ANQGSEA. The CDR3 length is 12 residues. The CDR3 is CSVIKGNTEAFF. CDR3 bases: TGCAGCGTTATTAAGGGTAACACTGAAGCTTTCTTT.